Described below is a single TCR beta chain sequence and its context. Assay: immunoSEQ multiplex PCR; the TCRdb copy retains only in-frame clones and omits some. Of just over 300,000 clones listed, approximately 90% are singletons. Participants were aged about 18 to 89 years from about two dozen US areas. Assignments of participants to cohorts depended upon their own reported clinical history. The junction had 0 bases not matched to a gene; V was cut back by 3 bases and J by 5 bases. The CDR3 totals 13 residues. Germline V lookup: CDR1 MNHEY, CDR2 SMNVEV (reference sequence). This entry comes from a study of blood T cell repertoires in COVID-19. Looking at the study overall: Sources were T cells, B-cell-depleted T cells, or PBMCs; the material itself was cDNA or gDNA.

The V call is TRBV27, the J call TRBJ2-5; TRBD2 matches 10 bases. This TCR came from a man under 40 who had recovered from COVID-19. Material: PBMCs or T cells enriched from blood (not recorded which). Here the CDR3 DNA reads TGTGCCAGCAGTTTGGGACTAGCGGAGACCCAGTACTTC. Its protein is CASSLGLAETQYF.